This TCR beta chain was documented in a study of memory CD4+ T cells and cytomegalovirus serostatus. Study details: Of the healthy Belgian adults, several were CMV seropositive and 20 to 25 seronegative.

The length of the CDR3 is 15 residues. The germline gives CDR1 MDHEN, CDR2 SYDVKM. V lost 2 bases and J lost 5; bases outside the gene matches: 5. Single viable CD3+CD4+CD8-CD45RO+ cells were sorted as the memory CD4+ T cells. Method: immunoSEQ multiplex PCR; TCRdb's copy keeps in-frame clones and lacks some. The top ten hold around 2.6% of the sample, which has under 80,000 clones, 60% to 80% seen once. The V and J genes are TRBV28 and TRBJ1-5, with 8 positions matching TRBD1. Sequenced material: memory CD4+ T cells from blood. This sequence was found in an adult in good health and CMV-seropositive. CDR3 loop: CASSLQGARDQPQHF. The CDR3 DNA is TGTGCCAGCAGTTTACAGGGGGCGCGGGATCAGCCCCAGCATTTT.